Each of the 10 T cell receptor beta chains below was sequenced from the same sample in a study of cytomegalovirus exposure and HLA in healthy donors. Vbeta (60) and Jbeta (13) primers were used in the PCR. Assay used: immunoSEQ multiplex PCR; TCRdb lists only in-frame clones, some missing. The record lists 55,000 to 70,000 clones, of which the ten most abundant hold 2% to 2.5%. What was sequenced was PBMCs. All receptors derive from a female donor in good health and CMV-seropositive.

The chain has TRBV5-8 and TRBJ1-1; D is unclear. The CDR3 has 14 amino acids. V dropped 0 bases and J dropped 4 bases, with 10 bases sitting between them. Germline loops: CDR1 SGHTS, CDR2 YDEGEE. The CDR3 here is CASSLGPRGTEAFF. In DNA form, the CDR3 reads TGTGCCAGCAGCTTGGGCCCCCGAGGCACTGAAGCTTTCTTT.

The chain combines TRBV27 with TRBJ1-1; no definite D call. The V end lost 4 bases, the J end lost 0 bases, and 6 bases lay between the germline ends. The CDR3 length is 13 residues. Per germline, CDR1 MNHEY and CDR2 SMNVEV (reference sequence). The CDR3 loop reads CASSSLLNTEAFF. CDR3 DNA: TGTGCCAGCAGTTCCCTCCTGAACACTGAAGCTTTCTTT.

The gene calls are TRBV5-4 and TRBJ1-1, with 9 positions matching TRBD1. The CDR3 consists of 18 residues. The junction had 15 bases not matched to a gene; V was cut back by 4 bases and J by 2 bases. Germline CDR1 SGHNT, CDR2 YYREEE (reference sequence). The DNA of the CDR3 is TGTGCCAGCAGCCCGGGACAGGGATTAAGGTCACTAAACACTGAAGCTTTCTTT. Translated: CASSPGQGLRSLNTEAFF.

Written as DNA, the CDR3 is TGTGCCAGCAGAAGTATAGACGAGGCAGATACGCAGTATTTT. This codes for CASRSIDEADTQYF. The genes are TRBV27 and TRBJ2-3; D not certain. The V and J ends lost 6 bases and 4 bases respectively, with 14 bases between them. This CDR3 is 14 amino acids long. Germline loops: CDR1 MNHEY, CDR2 SMNVEV (reference sequence).

This chain uses TRBV5-6 with TRBJ1-1, with a possible D match to TRBD1 (5 bases). In germline, CDR1 is SGHDT, CDR2 YYEEEE. This CDR3 has 15 amino acids. V was clipped by 0 bases and J by 2 bases, with 11 bases between them. The CDR3 here is CASSLGGGFNTEAFF. CDR3 DNA: TGTGCCAGCAGCTTGGGGGGGGGATTCAACACTGAAGCTTTCTTT.

CDR3 loop: CASSEPGVYGYTF. The CDR3 DNA is TGTGCCAGCAGTGAGCCCGGGGTCTATGGCTACACCTTC. This chain links TRBV25-1 with TRBJ1-2; D is undetermined. The V gene's germline CDR1 is MGHDK and CDR2 SYGVNS. There are 13 residues in the CDR3. The V and J ends lost 3 bases and 4 bases respectively, with 9 bases between them.

CDR3: CASSYGQGVFGQPQHF. CDR3 bases: TGTGCCAGCAGTTATGGACAGGGGGTCTTCGGTCAGCCCCAGCATTTT. The chain recombines TRBV28 with TRBJ1-5; 10 bases match TRBD1. V trimming: 4 bases; J trimming: 6 bases; junction bases outside the gene matches: 9. This CDR3 spans 16 amino acids. Germline V gene sequence: CDR1 MDHEN, CDR2 SYDVKM.

V is TRBV7-8 and J is TRBJ1-6, with TRBD1 as a possible D gene (5 bases). The CDR3 totals 19 residues. The V end lost 1 base, the J end lost 0 bases, and 16 bases lay between the germline ends. The germline gives CDR1 SGHVS, CDR2 FQNEAQ. Here the CDR3 DNA reads TGTGCCAGCAGCTTAGGCTCTCAGGGCTTGAGCTCCTATAATTCACCCCTCCACTTT. Protein product: CASSLGSQGLSSYNSPLHF.

This chain links TRBV5-4 with TRBJ1-1; no reliable D call. Per germline, CDR1 SGHNT and CDR2 YYREEE (reference sequence). The CDR3 is 15 residues long. Trimming pared 2 bases from V and 6 bases from J, leaving 17 bases between. The CDR3 protein is CASSFAGRPGAEAFF. CDR3 in DNA: TGTGCCAGCAGCTTTGCGGGCAGGCCAGGAGCTGAAGCTTTCTTT.

The chain recombines TRBV6-6 with TRBJ1-1; 8 nucleotides match TRBD1. This CDR3 region has 14 residues. Germline V CDR1 and CDR2: MNHNY, SVGAGI (reference sequence). The ends lost 6 bases at V and 0 bases at J; junction bases unmatched: 3. The CDR3 nucleotides read TGTGCCAGCAGAAGACAGGGGTTGAACACTGAAGCTTTCTTT. Translated, it gives CASRRQGLNTEAFF.